These 21 T cell receptor beta chains were all obtained from the same sample, sequenced in a study of blood T cell repertoires in COVID-19 (dated by TCRdb to about 2020). The library relied on the immunoSEQ multiplex PCR assay. Drawn from immuneACCESS, this table holds only the in-frame rearrangements with V and J called that TCRdb kept. Clones are partly lost; checked studies trace under half to an unresolved V gene and leave the rest unexplained. The sample profile shows 200,000 to 250,000 clones; approximately 84% of them were found once. Together, the top ten hold about 2.3% of the sample. Sequenced material: peripheral blood. These receptors were obtained from a woman aged 55-70 years with acute or convalescent COVID-19.

V and J are TRBV9 and TRBJ1-1; D not certain. Germline assignment: CDR1 SGDLS and CDR2 YYNGEE. V was trimmed by 0 bases and J by 4 bases, leaving 10 bases between them. The CDR3 length is 14 residues. CDR3 residues: CASSVGSESTEAFF. CDR3 sequence (DNA): TGTGCCAGCAGCGTAGGTTCGGAGAGCACTGAAGCTTTCTTT.

The rearrangement links TRBV2 to TRBJ1-5, with a weak D call TRBD1 (6 bases). The CDR3 has 13 amino acids. CDR1 and CDR2 (germline): SNHLY, FYNNEI. V shed 6 bases and J shed 10 bases, with 16 bases lying between them. In DNA form, the CDR3 reads TGTGCCAGCAGCTACTATACAGGGTCCCCCCAGCATTTT. This codes for CASSYYTGSPQHF.

The chain links TRBV11-2 to TRBJ1-2; TRBD1 matches 7 bases. Germline V gene sequence: CDR1 SGHAT, CDR2 FQNNGV. V shed 5 bases and J 6 bases; nucleotides not matched to a gene: 9. This CDR3 is built from 14 residues. The CDR3, as DNA: TGTGCCAGCAGCCCGCGGGGACAGATCCATGGCTACACCTTC. Translated: CASSPRGQIHGYTF.

This clone was seen just once. The rearrangement joins TRBV15 to TRBJ1-5; 8 bases line up with TRBD1. Germline V gives CDR1 LNHNV, CDR2 YYDKDF (reference sequence). J was trimmed by 2 bases and V by 0 bases; bases with no gene match: 3. This CDR3 has 16 amino acids. The chain's CDR3 is CATSRDQGAGNQPQHF. The DNA for the CDR3 is TGTGCCACCAGCAGAGATCAGGGGGCTGGCAATCAGCCCCAGCATTTT.

This clone occurred a few times. V and J are TRBV12-3 or TRBV12-4 and TRBJ2-3, with unresolved D. Trimming removed 3 bases at V and 2 bases at J, with 6 bases between. This CDR3 region has 13 residues. CDR3 sequence reads: CASSFTLTDTQYF. The CDR3, as DNA: TGTGCCAGCAGTTTCACTCTCACAGATACGCAGTATTTT.

V and J are TRBV5-4 and TRBJ1-2, with D possibly being TRBD1 (6 bases). The CDR3 spans 14 residues. CDR1 and CDR2 (germline): SGHNT, YYREEE (reference sequence). Trimming cost V 4 bases and J 12 bases, with 22 bases left between them. The CDR3 region has the DNA TGTGCCAGCAGCCCAAAACGTTCCCCAGGGGACGACACCTTC. Residues: CASSPKRSPGDDTF.

Only one count was recorded for this clone. J is TRBJ1-5 and V is TRBV19, with TRBD1 identical over 9 bases. Trimming removed 7 bases from V and 2 bases from J; junction bases left unmatched: 12. This CDR3 has 17 amino acids. The germline V gene encodes CDR1 LNHDA and CDR2 SQIVND (reference sequence). The DNA for the CDR3 is TGTGCCAGTAAAACCTCCACAGGGGGCTTTCGCAATCAGCCCCAGCATTTT. This gives the protein CASKTSTGGFRNQPQHF.

The V and J genes are TRBV3-1 (or the pseudogene TRBV3-2) and TRBJ2-2; D may be TRBD2 (6 bases). Germline lookup yields CDR1 LGHDT and CDR2 YNNKEL (reference sequence). CDR3 length equals 14 residues. Trimming removed 4 bases from V and 5 bases from J, with 11 bases in between. The CDR3 DNA follows: TGTGCCAGCAGCCGGCGGGGCGGGACCGGGGAGCTGTTTTTT. This encodes CASSRRGGTGELFF.

The rearrangement uses TRBV30 and TRBJ2-3; no definite D call. The germline V and J ends were trimmed by 3 bases and 2 bases, with 6 bases remaining between them. Germline CDR1 reads GTSNPN; CDR2 reads SVGIG (reference sequence). CDR3 length: 12 residues. The CDR3 region is CAWSAYTDTQYF. CDR3 sequence (DNA): TGTGCCTGGAGCGCCTACACAGATACGCAGTATTTT.

The J gene is TRBJ1-2, the V gene TRBV9; D is undetermined. The V gene lost 2 bases and the J gene lost 7 bases, with 12 bases spanning the gap. The CDR3 is 13 amino acids. Germline V CDR1 and CDR2: SGDLS, YYNGEE. Here the CDR3 reads CASSVTQSGGYTF. The CDR3 bases are TGTGCCAGCAGCGTCACCCAATCGGGTGGCTACACCTTC. Supplemented by reference TRBV9 and TRBJ1-2, the full variable domain reads DSGVTQTPKHLITATGQRVTLRCSPRSGDLSVYWYQQSLDQGLQFLIQYYNGEERAKGNILERFSAQQFPDLHSELNLSSLELGDSALYFCASSVTQSGGYTFGSGTRLTVV.

This sequence joins TRBV6-5 and TRBJ2-5; D remains ambiguous. The V end was cut by 4 bases, the J end by 0 bases, with 9 bases between. Germline CDR1 and CDR2: MNHEY and SVGAGI. The CDR3 length is 14 residues. The CDR3 coding sequence is TGTGCCAGCAGTTCCGTCAGGTACCAAGAGACCCAGTACTTC. It is translated as CASSSVRYQETQYF.

CDR3: CASSEVGLGNEQFF. The CDR3 DNA follows: TGTGCCAGCAGTGAAGTCGGGTTGGGCAATGAGCAGTTCTTC. The chain is built from TRBV2 and TRBJ2-1; D call uncertain. The CDR3 runs to 14 residues. CDR1 and CDR2 from the germline V gene are SNHLY and FYNNEI. V lost 1 base and J lost 6, with 10 bases in between. Variable domain in full (rest from reference TRBV2 and TRBJ2-1): EPEVTQTPSHQVTQMGQEVILRCVPISNHLYFYWYRQILGQKVEFLVSFYNNEISEKSEIFDDQFSVERPDGSNFTLKIRSTKLEDSAMYFCASSEVGLGNEQFFGPGTRLTVL.

The V and J genes are TRBV9 and TRBJ2-5, with D tentatively TRBD2 (5 bases). V gave up 1 base and J gave up 13 bases, with 8 bases separating them. There are 10 residues in the CDR3. Per the germline V gene, CDR1 is SGDLS and CDR2 is YYNGEE. CDR3 protein: CASSVNGGYF. The CDR3 DNA is TGTGCCAGCAGCGTAAATGGAGGGTACTTC.

This chain connects TRBV7-2 to TRBJ2-7; tentative D call: TRBD2 (7 bases). In germline, CDR1 is SGHTA, CDR2 FQGNSA. The V end was cut by 2 bases, the J end by 2 bases, with 16 bases between. The CDR3 spans 16 residues. CDR3: CASSLKGGTRAYEQYF. The CDR3 DNA reads TGTGCCAGCAGCTTAAAGGGGGGGACAAGAGCCTACGAGCAGTACTTC.

The rearrangement joins TRBV5-4 to TRBJ1-6; D gene unclear. CDR3 size: 13 residues. Deletions cut 4 bases from V and 6 bases from J, with 8 bases between. Germline V gene sequence: CDR1 SGHNT, CDR2 YYREEE (reference sequence). CDR3 sequence: CASSTNSNSPLHF. The CDR3 DNA is TGTGCCAGCAGCACGAACAGTAATTCACCCCTCCACTTT. The whole variable domain, remainder taken from reference TRBV5-4 and TRBJ1-6, is ETGVTQSPTHLIKTRGQQVTLRCSSQSGHNTVSWYQQALGQGPQFIFQYYREEENGRGNFPPRFSGLQFPNYSSELNVNALELDDSALYLCASSTNSNSPLHFGNGTRLTVT.

In its sample, this clone was seen a few times. Different DNA sequences within this sample yield the same CDR3. The J gene is TRBJ1-6, the V gene TRBV2; possible D gene TRBD1, 6 bases. Germline V gene data show CDR1 as SNHLY and CDR2 as FYNNEI. This CDR3 has 10 amino acids. Trimming left V 9 bases short and J 11 bases short, with 8 bases between. This chain's CDR3 is CARWGPPLHF. CDR3 sequence (DNA): TGTGCCAGATGGGGGCCACCCCTCCACTTT.

V gene TRBV5-1 combines with J gene TRBJ1-2, with a possible D match to TRBD1 (5 bases). Germline CDR1 is SGHRS and CDR2 is YFSETQ. V was shortened by 0 bases and J by 2 bases, with 20 bases between the two germline ends. This CDR3 has 18 residues. The CDR3 here is CASSLGLLGRDKNYGYTF. In nucleotides, the CDR3 is TGCGCCAGCAGCTTGGGTCTGCTGGGCAGGGATAAGAACTATGGCTACACCTTC. The entire variable domain, with the rest obtained from reference TRBV5-1 and TRBJ1-2, is as follows: KAGVTQTPRYLIKTRGQQVTLSCSPISGHRSVSWYQQTPGQGLQFLFEYFSETQRNKGNFPGRFSGRQFSNSRSEMNVSTLELGDSALYLCASSLGLLGRDKNYGYTFGSGTRLTVV.

The V gene is TRBV28, the J gene TRBJ2-3; possible D gene TRBD1, 7 bases. Germline lookup yields CDR1 MDHEN and CDR2 SYDVKM. The CDR3 runs 12 residues. V shed 6 bases and J shed 5 bases, with 9 bases lying between them. The CDR3 region is CASRRDRDTQYF. CDR3 nucleotides: TGTGCCAGCAGGCGGGACAGAGATACGCAGTATTTT.

The J gene is TRBJ2-3, the V gene TRBV7-9, with 9 bases matching TRBD2. CDR3 size: 16 residues. Per germline, CDR1 SEHNR and CDR2 FQNEAQ (reference sequence). With V trimmed by 5 bases and J by 5 bases, 11 bases remained unmatched. The CDR3 nucleotides read TGTGCCAGCAGCGATATAGCGGGGGCCTGGGGAGATACGCAGTATTTT. This translates into CASSDIAGAWGDTQYF.

J is TRBJ1-5 and V is TRBV28, with no clear D. Germline V gene lookup returns CDR1 MDHEN and CDR2 SYDVKM. The CDR3 loop spans 14 amino acids. V dropped 2 bases and J dropped 5 bases, with 10 bases sitting between them. Written as DNA, the CDR3 is TGTGCCAGCAGTTTACTGGGGAGTTATCAGCCCCAGCATTTT. Encoded protein: CASSLLGSYQPQHF.

The chain employs TRBV5-5 and TRBJ2-3, with D hard to call. Looked up from germline, CDR1 is SGHKS and CDR2 is YYEKEE (reference sequence). CDR3 length equals 14 residues. V was trimmed by 1 base and J by 0 bases, leaving 6 bases between them. The CDR3 spells CASSLQVSTDTQYF. DNA for the CDR3: TGTGCCAGCAGCTTGCAGGTTAGCACAGATACGCAGTATTTT.